This TCR beta chain was found in a study of somatic mutations in cytotoxic T cells in rheumatoid arthritis. Across the study: Immediately following diagnosis and ahead of any treatment, patient blood (less than 31 ml EDTA) was drawn. Flow sorting at nearly 100% purity was applied to some V beta antibody-stained T-cell populations, which included V beta1+ cells sequenced for TCRB. General observations from the study: Some patients, about an eighth of the roughly 65, had a largest CD8+ clone that exceeded 20% of CD8+ cells. Unlike healthy controls, rheumatoid arthritis patients had CD8+ clonality that increased with age.

This clone was seen only a few times. Its antigen is not known. The CDR3 extends over 13 amino acids. The germline V gene has CDR1 SGHNT and CDR2 YYREEE (reference sequence). Trimming left V 1 base short and J 6 bases short, with 10 bases between. Profiling relied on immunoSEQ multiplex PCR, and the TCRdb table lists in-frame clones only, not all of them. Of 8,900 or so clones listed, approximately 68% are singletons. This chain connects TRBV5-4 to TRBJ1-1, with D possibly TRBD1 on 6 matching bases. This receptor was taken from an adult with rheumatoid arthritis. Material for sequencing was CD8+ T cells sorted from blood. CDR3 DNA sequence: TGTGCCAGCAGCTTGAAAAGGGGGTCTGAAGCTTTCTTT. Protein: CASSLKRGSEAFF.